Only a few counts were recorded for the clone carrying this TCR beta chain. Its antigen is not identified. In the same sample, other DNA sequences code for this CDR3. Deletions cut 2 bases from V and 0 bases from J, with 7 bases between. CDR1 is ENHRY, CDR2 SYGVKD, per germline. The length of the CDR3 is 14 residues. The data were taken from a study of shared clonotypes between healthy human individuals. Study details: CD8 memory received one plate per donor, CD8 naive two, CD4 memory three and CD4 naive three. Study results and limitations: An effect of sequencing depth on clonotype sharing among donors was expected.

Original processing notes: As immunoSEQ supplied junction-only sequences (without quality scores), filtering differed. Libraries were prepared by immunoSEQ multiplex PCR; TCRdb keeps only in-frame clonotypes and omits some of them. V and J calls and clone size follow that table, whereas D and trimming were derived from the DNA. The sample includes about 2.4 million clones, over 85% seen only once; the top ten take roughly 0.15%. What was sequenced was naive CD4+ T cells sorted from blood. The subset was: CD45RA+ positively selected. V gene TRBV10-3 combines with J gene TRBJ1-1; D is perhaps TRBD1 (6 bases). This receptor was taken from a man aged 18 to 29 in good health. CDR3 loop: CAISEGTLNTEAFF. CDR3 nucleotide sequence: TGTGCCATCAGTGAGGGGACACTGAACACTGAAGCTTTCTTT.